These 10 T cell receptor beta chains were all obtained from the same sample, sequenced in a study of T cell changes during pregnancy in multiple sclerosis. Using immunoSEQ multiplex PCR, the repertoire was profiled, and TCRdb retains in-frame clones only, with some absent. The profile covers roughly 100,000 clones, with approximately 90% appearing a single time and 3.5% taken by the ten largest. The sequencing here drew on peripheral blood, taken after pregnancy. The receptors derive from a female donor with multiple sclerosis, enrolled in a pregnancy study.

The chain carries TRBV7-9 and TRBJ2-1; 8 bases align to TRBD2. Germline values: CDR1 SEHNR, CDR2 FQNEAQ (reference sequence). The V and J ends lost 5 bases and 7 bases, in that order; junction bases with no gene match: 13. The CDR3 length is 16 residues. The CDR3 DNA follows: TGTGCCAGCAGCGCTTCCGCGGGACTAGGGATAAATGAGCAGTTCTTC. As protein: CASSASAGLGINEQFF.

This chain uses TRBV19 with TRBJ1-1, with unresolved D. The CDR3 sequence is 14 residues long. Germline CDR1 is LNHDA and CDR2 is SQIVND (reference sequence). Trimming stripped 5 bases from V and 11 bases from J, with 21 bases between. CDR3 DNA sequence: TGTGCCAGTAGTTCGTCGGTCGTCGGGATTTGGGCTTTCTTT. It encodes CASSSSVVGIWAFF.

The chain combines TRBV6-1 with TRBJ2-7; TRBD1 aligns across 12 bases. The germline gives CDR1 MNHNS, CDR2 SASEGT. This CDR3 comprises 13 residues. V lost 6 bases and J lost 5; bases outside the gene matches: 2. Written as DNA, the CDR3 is TGTGCCAGCAGGGGACAGGGGGCGAACGAGCAGTACTTC. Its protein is CASRGQGANEQYF.

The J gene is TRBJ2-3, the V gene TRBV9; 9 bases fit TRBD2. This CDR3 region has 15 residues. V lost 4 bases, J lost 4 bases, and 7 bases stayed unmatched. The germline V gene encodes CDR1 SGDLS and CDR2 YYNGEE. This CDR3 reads CASSLASGAADTQYF. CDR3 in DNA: TGTGCCAGCAGCCTCGCTAGCGGGGCCGCAGATACGCAGTATTTT.

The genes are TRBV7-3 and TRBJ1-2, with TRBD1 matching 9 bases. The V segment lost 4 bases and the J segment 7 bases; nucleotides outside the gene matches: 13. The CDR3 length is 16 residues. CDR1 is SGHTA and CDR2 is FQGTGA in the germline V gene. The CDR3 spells CASSSTHGTGPVGYTF. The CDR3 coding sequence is TGTGCCAGCAGCTCGACGCACGGGACAGGGCCTGTTGGCTACACCTTC. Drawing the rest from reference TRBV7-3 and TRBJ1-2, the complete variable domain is GAGVSQTPSNKVTEKGKYVELRCDPISGHTALYWYRQSLGQGPEFLIYFQGTGAADDSGLPNDRFFAVRPEGSVSTLKIQRTERGDSAVYLCASSSTHGTGPVGYTFGSGTRLTVV.

The CDR3 spells CASSSRQGHNSPLHF. As DNA, the CDR3 is TGCGCCAGCAGCTCCCGACAGGGACACAATTCACCCCTCCACTTT. The rearrangement links TRBV5-1 to TRBJ1-6; 7 bases are shared with TRBD1. V shed 3 bases, J shed 7 bases, and the junction held 7 bases outside the gene matches. The CDR3 length is 15 residues. In germline, CDR1 is SGHRS, CDR2 YFSETQ.

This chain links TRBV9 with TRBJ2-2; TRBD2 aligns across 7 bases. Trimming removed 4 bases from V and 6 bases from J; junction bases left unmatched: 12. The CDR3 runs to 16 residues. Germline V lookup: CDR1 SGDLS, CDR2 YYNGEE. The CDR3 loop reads CASSPSPKGRAGELFF. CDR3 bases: TGTGCCAGCAGCCCATCCCCGAAGGGGAGGGCCGGGGAGCTGTTTTTT.

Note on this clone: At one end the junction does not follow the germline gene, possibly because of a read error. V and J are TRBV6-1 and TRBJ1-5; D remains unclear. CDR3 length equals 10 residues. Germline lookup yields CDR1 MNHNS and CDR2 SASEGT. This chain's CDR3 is CASSSQPQHF. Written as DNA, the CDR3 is TGTGCCAGCAGCAGTCAGCCCCAGCATTTT.

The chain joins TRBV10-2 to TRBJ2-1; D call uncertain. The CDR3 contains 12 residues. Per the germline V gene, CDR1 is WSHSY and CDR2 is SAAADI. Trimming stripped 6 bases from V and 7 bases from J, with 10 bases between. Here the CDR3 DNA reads TGCGCCAGCAGCTTAGCTGCGAATGAGCAGTTCTTC. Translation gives CASSLAANEQFF.

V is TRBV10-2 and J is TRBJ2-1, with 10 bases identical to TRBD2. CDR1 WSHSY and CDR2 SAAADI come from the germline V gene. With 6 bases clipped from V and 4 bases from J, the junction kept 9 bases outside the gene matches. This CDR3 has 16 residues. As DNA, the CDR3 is TGCGCCAGCAGCCCCATACCTAGCGGGGGTTACAATGAGCAGTTCTTC. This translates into CASSPIPSGGYNEQFF.